This T cell receptor beta chain was identified during a study of T cell responses to AZD1222 COVID-19 vaccine. The repertoire was sequenced with immunoSEQ multiplex PCR; TCRdb's copy has only in-frame clones and lacks some. The table shows 200,000 or so clones, with roughly 90% occurring only once. This CDR3 has 14 residues. Trimming cost V 6 bases and J 7 bases; bases outside gene matches: 6. Germline V CDR1 and CDR2: MDHEN, SYDVKM. This receptor was obtained from an adult in good health. The source was peripheral blood, collected on day 0 of AZD1222 vaccination. V and J are TRBV28 and TRBJ1-4; 9 bases are shared with TRBD1. CDR3 region: CASRSTGGAEKLFF. In DNA, the CDR3 is TGTGCCAGCAGATCGACAGGGGGGGCTGAAAAACTGTTTTTT.